These T cell receptor beta chains were read from a single sample in a study of T-cell memory formation after mild COVID-19. MiXCR was run by TCRdb on the 5' RACE reads, yielding one entry per CDR3 protein. The data show approximately 300,000 distinct CDR3 sequences, approximately 15% seen once. The sequencing sample was made of PBMCs or a T cell subset sorted from them (not recorded which). Every receptor here comes from a man younger than 35 who had mild COVID-19 (a few samples of this study predate the infection). Cell type and time point are not known. Both conserved end residues are part of each CDR3. D genes are given only for firm matches. Where a row states a size, it is once, few, many or the class of an expanded clone; other rows omit it.

J gene | D gene | clone size | V gene | CDR3 protein | CDR3 DNA
TRBJ2-1 | TRBD2 | many | TRBV4-1 | CASRALAGNRDEQFF | TGCGCCAGCAGAGCACTAGCGGGCAATCGGGATGAGCAGTTCTTC
TRBJ1-4 | . | few | TRBV4-3 | CASSQVREGWGEKLFF | TGCGCCAGCAGCCAAGTGAGAGAGGGCTGGGGAGAAAAACTGTTTTTT
TRBJ2-3 | . | . | TRBV18 | CASSGGDTQYF | TGTGCCAGCTCCGGTGGAGATACGCAGTATTTT
TRBJ1-2 | . | few | TRBV27 | CASSLPGEGYTF | TGTGCCAGCAGTTTACCAGGGGAGGGCTACACCTTC
TRBJ2-3 | . | . | TRBV20-1 | CSASSSGKGADTQYF | TGCAGTGCTAGTTCTTCAGGGAAGGGGGCAGATACGCAGTATTTT
TRBJ2-4 | TRBD2 | few | TRBV7-8 | CASTNQAGGRVNIQYF | TGTGCCAGCACAAACCAAGCGGGGGGGCGCGTGAACATTCAGTACTTC
TRBJ2-3 | . | . | TRBV5-5 | CASHRGGTGDTQYF | TGTGCCAGCCACCGTGGGGGGACCGGGGATACGCAGTATTTT
TRBJ2-5 | TRBD2 | few | TRBV5-1 | CASRLSGGSGTQYF | TGCGCCAGCAGACTTAGCGGGGGGAGCGGGACCCAGTACTTC
TRBJ2-5 | TRBD1 | few | TRBV12-3/TRBV12-4 | CASSFGDRSQETQYF | TGTGCCAGCAGTTTCGGGGACAGAAGCCAAGAGACCCAGTACTTC
TRBJ2-3 | . | few | TRBV20-1 | CSARRPPTDTQYF | TGCAGTGCTAGAAGGCCCCCCACAGATACGCAGTATTTT
TRBJ1-1 | TRBD1 | . | TRBV11-2 | CASSFAPGQDNTEAFF | TGTGCCAGCAGCTTCGCACCGGGACAGGATAACACTGAAGCTTTCTTT
TRBJ2-3 | TRBD2 | many | TRBV20-1 | CSAAPLPSGGRTDTQYF | TGCAGTGCTGCTCCACTCCCTAGCGGGGGGCGCACAGATACGCAGTATTTT
TRBJ2-5 | . | . | TRBV9 | CASSVGIGGGKTQYF | TGTGCCAGCAGCGTAGGAATAGGGGGCGGGAAGACCCAGTACTTC
TRBJ1-5 | TRBD1 | . | TRBV27 | CASRPVRGLAGHQPQHF | TGTGCCAGCAGGCCCGTCAGGGGGTTGGCAGGTCATCAGCCCCAGCATTTT
TRBJ2-3 | . | . | TRBV28 | CASSSGTRFSRVVQSTDTQYF | TGTGCCAGCAGTTCGGGGACCCGATTTAGTCGGGTGGTCCAAAGCACAGATACGCAGTATTTT
TRBJ2-4 | . | . | TRBV20-1 | CSARQYLTNIQYF | TGCAGTGCTCGCCAATACCTCACCAACATTCAGTACTTC
TRBJ2-3 | TRBD2 | . | TRBV5-1 | CASSLRTGGGTDTQYF | TGCGCCAGCAGCTTGCGAACGGGAGGGGGCACAGATACGCAGTATTTT
TRBJ2-1 | TRBD1 | . | TRBV29-1 | CSAEGAQGNSYNEQFF | TGCAGCGCAGAGGGGGCACAGGGGAATTCCTACAATGAGCAGTTCTTC
TRBJ2-7 | . | . | TRBV20-1 | CSARSGTPGEQYF | TGCAGTGCTAGGTCTGGGACACCGGGCGAGCAGTACTTC
TRBJ2-7 | . | . | TRBV4-2 | CASSQGTLSGEQYF | TGTGCCAGCAGCCAAGGGACTCTGAGCGGAGAGCAGTACTTC
TRBJ2-7 | TRBD1 | . | TRBV10-2 | CASSVQGDEQYF | TGCGCCAGCAGTGTACAGGGGGACGAGCAGTACTTC
TRBJ1-3 | . | few | TRBV5-5 | CASSPLQGKGNTIYF | TGTGCCAGCAGCCCGTTGCAGGGAAAAGGAAACACCATATATTTT
TRBJ2-1 | . | . | TRBV10-3 | CAPIDQIYNEQFF | TGTGCCCCAATAGATCAAATCTACAATGAGCAGTTCTTC
TRBJ2-2 | TRBD1 | few | TRBV4-2 | CASSQGDRLRGGELFF | TGTGCCAGCAGCCAGGGGGACAGGCTAAGGGGCGGGGAGCTGTTTTTT
TRBJ1-1 | . | . | TRBV11-3 | CASSTQRNTEAFF | TGTGCCAGCAGCACACAGAGGAACACTGAAGCTTTCTTT
TRBJ2-7 | TRBD1 | many | TRBV9 | CASSPRDRLTYEQYF | TGTGCCAGCAGCCCCCGGGACAGGCTAACCTACGAGCAGTACTTC
TRBJ2-5 | . | . | TRBV21-1 | CASSRPGGYQETQYF | TGTGCCAGCAGTCGGCCTGGCGGGTACCAAGAGACCCAGTACTTC